This T cell receptor beta chain was sequenced for a study of blood T cell repertoires in COVID-19. Study-wide background: Acute and convalescent COVID-19 specimens originated in the United States, Italy and Spain. PBMCs, B-cell-depleted T cells, or T cells were the source of the cDNA or gDNA that made up the material.

The CDR3 has 17 residues. Authors' data handling: Reference gene primer amplification yielded estimated nucleated cell counts. The data were produced by immunoSEQ multiplex PCR, yet TCRdb's version contains in-frame clones alone and is incomplete. That table gives V, J and clone size, and the DNA gave D and trimming. Here the sample spans about 140,000 clones, around nine tenths being singletons. The clonotype originates from a woman aged 50 to 60 with acute or convalescent COVID-19. The sequenced material came from peripheral blood. V is TRBV21-1 and J is TRBJ1-2. TRBV21-1 is a pseudogene segment. The CDR3 region has the DNA TGTGCCAGCAGCAAAAGTCCCGATTTAGGTAGCCACTATGGCTACACCTTC. This gives the protein CASSKSPDLGSHYGYTF.